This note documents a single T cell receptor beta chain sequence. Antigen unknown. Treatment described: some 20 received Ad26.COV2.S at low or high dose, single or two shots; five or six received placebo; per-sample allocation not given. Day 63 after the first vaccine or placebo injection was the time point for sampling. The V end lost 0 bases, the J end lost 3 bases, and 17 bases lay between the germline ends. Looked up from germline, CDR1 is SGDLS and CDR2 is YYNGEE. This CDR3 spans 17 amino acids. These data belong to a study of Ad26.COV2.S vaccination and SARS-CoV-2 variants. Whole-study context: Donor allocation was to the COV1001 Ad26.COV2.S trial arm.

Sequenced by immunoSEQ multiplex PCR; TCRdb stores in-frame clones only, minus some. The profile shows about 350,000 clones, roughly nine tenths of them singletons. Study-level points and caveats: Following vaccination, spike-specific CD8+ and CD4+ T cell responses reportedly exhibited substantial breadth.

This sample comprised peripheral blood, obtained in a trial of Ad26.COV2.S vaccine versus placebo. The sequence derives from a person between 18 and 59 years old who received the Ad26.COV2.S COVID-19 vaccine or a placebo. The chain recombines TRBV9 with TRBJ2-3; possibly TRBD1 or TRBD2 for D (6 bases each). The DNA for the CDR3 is TGTGCCAGCAGCGTAGATCCCGCCGGGGGCGCGACAGATACGCAGTATTTT. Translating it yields CASSVDPAGGATDTQYF.